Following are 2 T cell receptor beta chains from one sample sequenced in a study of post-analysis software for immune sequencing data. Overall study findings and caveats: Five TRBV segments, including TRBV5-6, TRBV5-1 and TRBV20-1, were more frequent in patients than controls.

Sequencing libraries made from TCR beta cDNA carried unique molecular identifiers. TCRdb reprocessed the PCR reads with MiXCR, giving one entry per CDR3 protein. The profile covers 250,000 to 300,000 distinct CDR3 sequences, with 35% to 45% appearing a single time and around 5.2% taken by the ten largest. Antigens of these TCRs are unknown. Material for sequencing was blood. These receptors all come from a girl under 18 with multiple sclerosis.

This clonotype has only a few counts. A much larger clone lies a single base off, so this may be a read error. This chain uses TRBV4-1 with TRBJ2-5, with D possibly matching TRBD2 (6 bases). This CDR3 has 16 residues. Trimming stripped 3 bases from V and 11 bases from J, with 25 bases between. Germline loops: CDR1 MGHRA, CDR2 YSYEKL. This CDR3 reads CASSQPQDYLYNEQYF. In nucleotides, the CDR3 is TGCGCCAGCAGCCAGCCCCAGGACTACTTATACAATGAGCAGTACTTC.

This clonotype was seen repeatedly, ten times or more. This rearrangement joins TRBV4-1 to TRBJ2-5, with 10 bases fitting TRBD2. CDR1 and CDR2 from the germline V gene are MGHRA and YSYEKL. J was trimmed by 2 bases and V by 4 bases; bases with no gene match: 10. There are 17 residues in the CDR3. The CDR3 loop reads CASSLRGGTSVQETQYF. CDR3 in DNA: TGCGCCAGCAGCCTGAGAGGGGGGACTAGCGTTCAAGAGACCCAGTACTTC.